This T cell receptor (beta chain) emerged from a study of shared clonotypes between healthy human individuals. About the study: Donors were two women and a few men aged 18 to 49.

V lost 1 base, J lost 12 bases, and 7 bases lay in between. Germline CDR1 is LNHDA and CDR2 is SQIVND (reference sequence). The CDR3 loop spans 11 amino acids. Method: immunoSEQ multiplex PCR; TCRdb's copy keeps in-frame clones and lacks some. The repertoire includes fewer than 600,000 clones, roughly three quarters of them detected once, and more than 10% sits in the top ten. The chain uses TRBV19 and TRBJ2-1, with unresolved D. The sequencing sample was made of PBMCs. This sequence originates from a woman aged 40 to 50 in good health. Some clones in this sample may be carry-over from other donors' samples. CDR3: CASSIARLQFF. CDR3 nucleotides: TGTGCCAGTAGTATAGCCAGGTTGCAGTTCTTC.